This record concerns one T cell receptor (beta chain) sequence. This sample was included in a study of T cells in tuberculosis. Trimming at V came to 7 bases and at J to 4 bases, leaving 20 bases not matched to a gene. CDR1 and CDR2 from the germline V gene are MDHEN and SYDVKM. This CDR3 is 18 amino acids long. The table came from immunoSEQ multiplex PCR; TCRdb's copy has only in-frame clones and leaves some out. The sample comprises more than 70,000 clones, roughly 91% of which are singletons, and approximately 2% rests with the top ten. Sorting used thawed, overnight-rested PBMC stained with anti-CD3, a viability dye and GMM-loaded CD1B tetramer. C32 glucose monomycolate from Rhodococcus equi was loaded onto the CD1B tetramers.

Sequenced sample: CD1b-GMM tetramer-negative cells sorted from PBMCs. This TCR came from an adult woman with latent tuberculosis. V and J are TRBV28 and TRBJ1-2; 8 nucleotides match TRBD1. The CDR3, as DNA: TGTGCCAGCATTGTAGGGGGTGGACAGGGTCTTACAGGCTATGGCTACACCTTC. Translation: CASIVGGGQGLTGYGYTF.